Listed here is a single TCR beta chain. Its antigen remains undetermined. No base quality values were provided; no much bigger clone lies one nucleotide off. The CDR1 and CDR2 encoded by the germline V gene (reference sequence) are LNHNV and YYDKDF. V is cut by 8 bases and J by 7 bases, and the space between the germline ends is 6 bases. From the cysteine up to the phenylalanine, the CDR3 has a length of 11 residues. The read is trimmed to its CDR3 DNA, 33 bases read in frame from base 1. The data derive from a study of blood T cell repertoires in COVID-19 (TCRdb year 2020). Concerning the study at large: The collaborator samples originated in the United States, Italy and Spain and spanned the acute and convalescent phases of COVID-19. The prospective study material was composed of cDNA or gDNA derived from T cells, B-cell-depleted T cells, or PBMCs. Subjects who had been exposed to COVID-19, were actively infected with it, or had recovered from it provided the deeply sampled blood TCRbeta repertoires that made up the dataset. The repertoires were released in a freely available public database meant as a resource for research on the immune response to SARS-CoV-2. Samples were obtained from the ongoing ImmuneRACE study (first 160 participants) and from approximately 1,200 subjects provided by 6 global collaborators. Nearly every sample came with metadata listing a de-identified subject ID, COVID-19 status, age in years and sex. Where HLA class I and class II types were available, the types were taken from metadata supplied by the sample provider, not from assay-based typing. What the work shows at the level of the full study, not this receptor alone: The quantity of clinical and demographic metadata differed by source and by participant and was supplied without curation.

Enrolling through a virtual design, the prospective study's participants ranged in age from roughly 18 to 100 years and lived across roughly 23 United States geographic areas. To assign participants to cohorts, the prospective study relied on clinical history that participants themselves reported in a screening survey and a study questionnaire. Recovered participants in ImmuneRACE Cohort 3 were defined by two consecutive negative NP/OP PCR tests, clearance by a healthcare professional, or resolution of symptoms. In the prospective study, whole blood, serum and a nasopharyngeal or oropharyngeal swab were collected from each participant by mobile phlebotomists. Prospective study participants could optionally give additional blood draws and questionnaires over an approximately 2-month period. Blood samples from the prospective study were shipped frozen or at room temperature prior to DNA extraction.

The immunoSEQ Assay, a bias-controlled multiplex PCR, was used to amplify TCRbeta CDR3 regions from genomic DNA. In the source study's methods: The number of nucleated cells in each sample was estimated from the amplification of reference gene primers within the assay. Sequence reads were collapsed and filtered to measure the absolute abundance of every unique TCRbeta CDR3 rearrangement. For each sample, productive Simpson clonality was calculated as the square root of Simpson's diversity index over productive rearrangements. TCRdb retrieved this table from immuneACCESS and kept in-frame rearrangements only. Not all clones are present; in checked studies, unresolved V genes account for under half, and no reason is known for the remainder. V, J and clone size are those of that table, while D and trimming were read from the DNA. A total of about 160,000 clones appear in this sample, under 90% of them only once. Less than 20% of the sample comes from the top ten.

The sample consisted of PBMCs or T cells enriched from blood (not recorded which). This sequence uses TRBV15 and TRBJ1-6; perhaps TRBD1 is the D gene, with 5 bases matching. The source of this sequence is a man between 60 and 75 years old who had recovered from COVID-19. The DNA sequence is TGTGCCACCGGGGGGAATTCACCCCTCCACTTT. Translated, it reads CATGGNSPLHF.